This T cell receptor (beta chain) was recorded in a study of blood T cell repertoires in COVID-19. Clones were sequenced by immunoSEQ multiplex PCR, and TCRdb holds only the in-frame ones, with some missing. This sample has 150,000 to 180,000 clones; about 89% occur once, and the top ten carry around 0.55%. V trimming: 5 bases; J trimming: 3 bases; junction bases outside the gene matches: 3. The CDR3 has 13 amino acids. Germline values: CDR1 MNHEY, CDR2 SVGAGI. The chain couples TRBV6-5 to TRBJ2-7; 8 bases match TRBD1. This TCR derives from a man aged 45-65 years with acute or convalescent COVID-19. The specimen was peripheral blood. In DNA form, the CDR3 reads TGTGCCAGCAGTATCACAGGGGGCTACGAGCAGTACGTC. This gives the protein CASSITGGYEQYV.